Presented here are 10 T cell receptor beta chains from one specimen sequenced in a study of neurological immune-mediated disorders. Time point here: longitudinal time-point 3. TCRdb called the 5' RACE reads again in MiXCR, with one record for every CDR3 protein. The sample contains under 100,000 distinct CDR3 sequences, 3.5% to 4.5% of which appear only once. Sequencing was done on a sample of PBMCs. The receptors stem from a woman aged 60-75 years with multiple sclerosis.

This clonotype came up many times. The V and J genes are TRBV5-1 and TRBJ2-3; 10 bases align to TRBD1. The CDR3 has 15 amino acids. Trimming cost V 2 bases and J 3 bases; bases outside gene matches: 3. Per germline, CDR1 SGHRS and CDR2 YFSETQ. The CDR3 nucleotides are TGCGCCAGCAGCTTCAGGACAGGGGGGACAGATACGCAGTATTTT. Amino acid sequence: CASSFRTGGTDTQYF.

The chain has TRBV28 and TRBJ1-1; TRBD1 might be the D (5 bases). The CDR3 spans 15 residues. Germline V gene data show CDR1 as MDHEN and CDR2 as SYDVKM. Trimming took off 8 bases at V and 6 bases at J, with 22 bases between the two ends. This CDR3 reads CASALGGEEVPEAFF. The CDR3 coding sequence is TGTGCCAGCGCTCTTGGAGGGGAAGAGGTCCCTGAAGCTTTCTTT.

This clonotype was observed many times. This rearrangement joins TRBV7-9 to TRBJ2-3; a possible D gene is TRBD2 (6 bases). Germline values: CDR1 SEHNR, CDR2 FQNEAQ (reference sequence). The V and J ends lost 3 bases and 2 bases respectively, with 12 bases between them. The CDR3 spans 15 residues. This CDR3 reads CASSFRDSSTDTQYF. The CDR3 DNA is TGTGCCAGCAGCTTTAGGGACTCCTCCACAGATACGCAGTATTTT.

This clonotype was seen many times. Here the CDR3 DNA reads TGTGCCAGCAGCCCCCCGGACAGAAAGTACATGAACACTGAAGCTTTCTTT. Protein product: CASSPPDRKYMNTEAFF. The rearrangement joins TRBV5-6 to TRBJ1-1; possible D gene TRBD1, 6 bases. This CDR3 contains 17 residues. V shed 4 bases and J shed 0 bases, with 19 bases lying between them. In germline, CDR1 is SGHDT, CDR2 YYEEEE.

This clonotype was observed many times. V is TRBV7-2 and J is TRBJ2-3; TRBD2 matches at 12 bases. Per the germline V gene, CDR1 is SGHTA and CDR2 is FQGNSA. Trimming removed 5 bases from V and 6 bases from J; junction bases left unmatched: 6. This CDR3 region has 15 residues. The DNA of the CDR3 is TGTGCCAGCAGCCCCGGGGGGACTAGCGGGGATACGCAGTATTTT. Protein product: CASSPGGTSGDTQYF.

This clonotype was observed many times. V and J are TRBV7-2 and TRBJ1-4, with 8 positions matching TRBD1. The CDR3 length is 14 residues. CDR1 is SGHTA, CDR2 FQGNSA, per germline. J lost 5 bases, V lost 3 bases, and 2 bases had no gene match. This chain's CDR3 is CASSFTGGNEKLFF. In DNA, the CDR3 is TGTGCCAGCAGCTTTACAGGGGGGAATGAAAAACTGTTTTTT.

The table lists this clonotype with many counts. The V call is TRBV3-1, the J call TRBJ2-5; 8 bases are shared with TRBD1. CDR3 length equals 15 residues. Germline V gene lookup returns CDR1 LGHDT and CDR2 YNNKEL (reference sequence). V gave up 4 bases and J gave up 1 base; unmatched junction bases: 5. CDR3 nucleotide sequence: TGTGCCAGCAGCCGCCGAACAGGGGGCCAAGAGACCCAGTACTTC. Its translation: CASSRRTGGQETQYF.

This clonotype was observed at least ten times. V gene TRBV2 combines with J gene TRBJ1-3; D unresolved. The germline gives CDR1 SNHLY, CDR2 FYNNEI. The CDR3 extends over 16 amino acids. The V end lost 3 bases, the J end lost 2 bases, and 14 bases lay between the germline ends. The CDR3 sequence is CASSDRAGGTGNTIYF. The CDR3 DNA reads TGTGCCAGCAGTGATCGGGCGGGAGGAACTGGAAACACCATATATTTT.

This clonotype was detected ten times or more. The V and J genes are TRBV5-1 and TRBJ2-7; the D call may be TRBD1 or TRBD2 (7 bases each). The germline V and J ends were trimmed by 3 bases and 0 bases, with 13 bases remaining between them. The CDR3 is 15 residues long. Per the germline V gene, CDR1 is SGHRS and CDR2 is YFSETQ. CDR3 protein: CASSWGQRGSYEQYF. The CDR3 bases are TGCGCCAGCAGCTGGGGACAGCGGGGCTCCTACGAGCAGTACTTC.

This clonotype was counted many times. The chain carries TRBV20-1 and TRBJ2-3, with a possible D match to TRBD1 (5 bases). The V end was cut by 3 bases, the J end by 0 bases, with 13 bases between. CDR1 is DFQATT, CDR2 SNEGSKA, per germline (reference sequence). CDR3 length: 15 amino acids. CDR3 residues: CSARVPRASTDTQYF. DNA for the CDR3: TGCAGTGCTAGGGTACCCAGGGCTAGCACAGATACGCAGTATTTT.